Listed here is a single T cell receptor (beta chain). The data stem from a study of blood T cells in healthy people across ages. Study as a whole: Template switching retrieved approximately one barcoded beta molecule for each two T cells.

Germline V CDR1 and CDR2: SGHTA, FQGTGA. Trimming took off 3 bases at V and 1 base at J, with 6 bases between the two ends. There are 14 residues in the CDR3. Sample-barcoded 5' priming and a J-beta primer mix drove a second PCR of about 6 to 11 cycles. TCRdb reanalysed the 5' RACE reads using MiXCR and keeps one entry per CDR3 protein. Of over 450,000 distinct CDR3 sequences listed, under 30% were seen once; the top ten hold just under 9%. The same specimen was also included in a second study, on T cells of mothers and their children. As reported in that work: Each mother yielded more than 9.5 million TCR beta CDR3 reads. Each child yielded millions of reads. None of the identified T cell clones proved to be persistent microchimeric clones.

Sequenced sample: blood. The V gene is TRBV7-3, the J gene TRBJ2-2, with no clear D. The source of this sequence is a boy aged 5-17 years in good health. The CDR3 sequence: CASSLSKNTGELFF. The CDR3 nucleotides read TGTGCCAGCAGCTTGTCCAAGAACACCGGGGAGCTGTTTTTT.